Below, 26 T cell receptor beta chains from the same sample are listed, as sequenced in a study of cytomegalovirus exposure and HLA in healthy donors (dated by TCRdb to the late 2010s). The library relied on the immunoSEQ multiplex PCR assay. For the multiplex PCR, a mixture combining 60 forward primers for TCR Vbeta segments and 13 reverse primers for TCR Jbeta segments was used. TCRdb took this table from immuneACCESS and kept in-frame rearrangements with V and J called. Such tables lack part of the clones; where checked against another copy, unresolved V genes explain under half of the gap, and the rest is unexplained. The sample table shows more than 150,000 clones, and almost 80% are seen once. 1.1% to 1.5% of the sample goes to the ten largest clones. The sequencing sample was made of PBMCs. Source of these receptors: a male donor in good health and CMV-seronegative.

This clone was seen a handful of times. The J gene is TRBJ2-1, the V gene TRBV7-2; D is unresolved. CDR1 and CDR2 from the germline V gene are SGHTA and FQGNSA. V gave up 5 bases and J gave up 5 bases, with 13 bases separating them. CDR3 length equals 14 residues. The CDR3 is CASSARQDHNEQFF. The CDR3 nucleotides read TGTGCCAGCAGCGCAAGACAAGACCACAATGAGCAGTTCTTC.

The chain recombines TRBV5-1 with TRBJ1-6, with D possibly being TRBD1 (6 bases). Germline V CDR1 and CDR2: SGHRS, YFSETQ. The V and J ends lost 4 bases and 7 bases respectively, with 9 bases between them. The length of the CDR3 is 13 residues. CDR3 sequence reads: CASSLDSNSPLHF. CDR3 coding DNA: TGCGCCAGCAGCCTGGACAGCAATTCACCCCTCCACTTT. Full variable domain (outside the CDR3, taken from reference TRBV5-1 and TRBJ1-6): KAGVTQTPRYLIKTRGQQVTLSCSPISGHRSVSWYQQTPGQGLQFLFEYFSETQRNKGNFPGRFSGRQFSNSRSEMNVSTLELGDSALYLCASSLDSNSPLHFGNGTRLTVT.

This rearrangement joins TRBV7-3 to TRBJ2-7, with TRBD1 identical over 11 bases. Per germline, CDR1 SGHTA and CDR2 FQGTGA. This CDR3 is 15 amino acids long. Unmatched junction bases numbered 8, after V lost 5 bases and J lost 5 bases. The CDR3 bases are TGTGCCAGCAGCACCCGGGACAGGGGGATCCACGAGCAGTACTTC. Protein product: CASSTRDRGIHEQYF.

This clone showed up just a few times. This chain connects TRBV9 to TRBJ2-7; TRBD2 is a possible D gene (7 bases). The germline V gene encodes CDR1 SGDLS and CDR2 YYNGEE. The CDR3 loop spans 15 amino acids. Trimming stripped 4 bases from V and 3 bases from J, with 17 bases between. CDR3 nucleotides: TGTGCCAGCAGCCCTAGGGGGGGGTATGACTACGAGCAGTACTTC. Its protein product is CASSPRGGYDYEQYF.

This chain joins TRBV27 and TRBJ2-1, with TRBD2 as a possible D gene (5 bases). The CDR3 covers 14 residues. Trimming removed 0 bases at V and 6 bases at J, with 9 bases between. Germline V lookup: CDR1 MNHEY, CDR2 SMNVEV (reference sequence). The CDR3 DNA is TGTGCCAGCAGTTTATCGGTTAGCGCCAATGAGCAGTTCTTC. Its protein is CASSLSVSANEQFF.

The genes are TRBV7-2 and TRBJ2-1; TRBD1 matches 9 bases. The CDR3 spans 15 residues. Germline lookup yields CDR1 SGHTA and CDR2 FQGNSA. The trim removed 5 bases at V and 3 bases at J, leaving 5 bases unmatched. This chain's CDR3 is CASSRQGGVYNEQFF. The CDR3 DNA reads TGTGCCAGCAGCCGACAGGGGGGTGTCTACAATGAGCAGTTCTTC.

The gene calls are TRBV25-1 and TRBJ1-3; 8 nucleotides line up with TRBD1. This CDR3 spans 16 amino acids. V lost 2 bases to trimming and J lost 3 bases; unmatched junction nucleotides: 6. Germline CDR1 MGHDK, CDR2 SYGVNS. CDR3 protein: CASSEVAGGFGNTIYF. CDR3 nucleotides: TGTGCCAGCAGTGAAGTGGCAGGGGGCTTTGGAAACACCATATATTTT.

The chain links TRBV5-1 to TRBJ1-4, with D possibly TRBD1 on 5 matching bases. Germline CDR1 reads SGHRS; CDR2 reads YFSETQ. Trimming stripped 2 bases from V and 4 bases from J, with 12 bases between. This CDR3 spans 15 amino acids. CDR3 sequence (DNA): TGCGCCAGCAGCTTCTGGAACAGGAATAATGAAAAACTGTTTTTT. Translating gives CASSFWNRNNEKLFF.

The V call is TRBV18, the J call TRBJ1-2, with a possible D match to TRBD1 (5 bases). This CDR3 contains 15 residues. Trimming cost V 4 bases and J 0 bases, with 12 bases left between them. Germline CDR1 and CDR2: KGHSH and LQKENI. CDR3 protein: CASSQTDISNYGYTF. As DNA, the CDR3 is TGTGCCAGCTCACAAACGGACATCTCTAACTATGGCTACACCTTC.

The chain carries TRBV30 and TRBJ2-6; 8 nucleotides line up with TRBD2. Germline V gives CDR1 GTSNPN, CDR2 SVGIG (reference sequence). CDR3 length: 16 amino acids. The J segment lost 0 bases and the V segment lost 3 bases, leaving 4 bases of the junction unmatched. CDR3 residues: CAWSLAGGSGANVLTF. DNA of the CDR3: TGTGCCTGGAGCCTAGCGGGTGGCTCTGGGGCCAACGTCCTGACTTTC.

This rearrangement joins TRBV5-1 to TRBJ2-7; no clear D. The V end was cut by 0 bases, the J end by 2 bases, with 3 bases between. The CDR3 totals 12 residues. Germline CDR1 reads SGHRS; CDR2 reads YFSETQ. The CDR3: CASSLEPYEQYF. The CDR3 DNA sequence: TGCGCCAGCAGCTTGGAGCCCTACGAGCAGTACTTC.

This chain links TRBV27 with TRBJ2-1, with 16 positions matching TRBD2. With 5 bases clipped from V and 7 bases from J, the junction kept 5 bases outside the gene matches. CDR1 is MNHEY, CDR2 SMNVEV, per germline (reference sequence). The CDR3 runs to 16 residues. The CDR3 reads CASSVGLAGGSNEQFF. The CDR3 coding sequence is TGTGCCAGCAGTGTGGGACTAGCGGGAGGGTCGAATGAGCAGTTCTTC.

The chain has TRBV19 and TRBJ2-1, with TRBD1 identical over 8 bases. V was pared by 7 bases and J by 1 base, with 6 bases of the junction left unmatched. CDR1 and CDR2 from the germline V gene are LNHDA and SQIVND (reference sequence). This CDR3 is 15 amino acids long. The CDR3 protein is CASNPRDRSYNEQFF. The CDR3 DNA is TGTGCCAGTAACCCCCGGGACAGGTCCTACAATGAGCAGTTCTTC.

The rearrangement joins TRBV7-3 to TRBJ1-1; a weak D match, TRBD1 (6 bases). Per the germline V gene, CDR1 is SGHTA and CDR2 is FQGTGA. With 4 bases removed from V and 5 bases from J, the gap between germline ends came to 14 bases. CDR3 length equals 14 residues. CDR3 DNA sequence: TGTGCCAGCAGCTCTGCGGGGGGCTTGACTGAAGCTTTCTTT. This gives the protein CASSSAGGLTEAFF.

The V call is TRBV5-1, the J call TRBJ2-3; 10 bases agree with TRBD2. Germline trimming cut 4 bases from V and 0 bases from J; bases unmatched to any gene: 11. CDR3 length: 18 residues. Looked up from germline, CDR1 is SGHRS and CDR2 is YFSETQ. CDR3 nucleotide sequence: TGCGCCAGCAGCGCTCCCAGCGGGAGGGCCCGGAGCACAGATACGCAGTATTTT. It specifies CASSAPSGRARSTDTQYF.

The chain links TRBV6-1 to TRBJ2-6; D is undetermined. Trimming took 5 bases from V and 0 from J, leaving 14 bases between them. The CDR3 length is 17 residues. CDR1 and CDR2 from the germline V gene are MNHNS and SASEGT. Written as DNA, the CDR3 is TGTGCCAGCAGTCAAGGGCCCCCATTCTCTGGGGCCAACGTCCTGACTTTC. It encodes CASSQGPPFSGANVLTF.

The table lists this clone with a few counts. The chain uses TRBV6-1 and TRBJ2-7; D is possibly TRBD2 (5 bases). The CDR3 is 14 amino acids. V lost 4 bases and J lost 3, with 13 bases in between. Germline V gene lookup returns CDR1 MNHNS and CDR2 SASEGT. The CDR3 sequence is CASSVQLGRYEQYF. In DNA, the CDR3 is TGTGCCAGCAGTGTACAACTAGGGCGCTACGAGCAGTACTTC.

This clone has more than one count but fewer than ten. This chain connects TRBV4-3 to TRBJ2-1; TRBD2 aligns across 9 bases. The CDR3 totals 17 residues. Germline V CDR1 and CDR2: LGHNA, YSLEER. After removal of 1 base from V and 5 bases from J, the junction contained 9 bases not matched to a gene. The CDR3 here is CASSQASTSGQNNEQFF. CDR3 DNA: TGCGCCAGCAGCCAAGCCTCGACTAGCGGACAAAACAATGAGCAGTTCTTC.

V gene TRBV6-5 combines with J gene TRBJ2-1; TRBD1 matches at 8 bases. Per the germline V gene, CDR1 is MNHEY and CDR2 is SVGAGI. The CDR3 is made up of 13 amino acids. The V gene end was trimmed by 8 bases and the J gene end by 7 bases; junction bases not matched to a gene: 7. CDR3 protein: CASCRTGSNEQFF. CDR3 coding DNA: TGTGCCAGCTGTCGGACAGGGAGTAATGAGCAGTTCTTC.

As concerns this clone: The junction departs from the called germline gene at one end, perhaps through a read error. V usage is TRBV23-1 and J usage is TRBJ2-7; 7 bases are a match to TRBD1. TRBV23-1 is an ORF, with its function uncertain. The CDR3 is made up of 15 amino acids. DNA for the CDR3: TGCGCCAGGAGTCTTGATGGGGACAGCTCCTACGAGCAGTACTTC. Its protein product is CARSLDGDSSYEQYF.

The chain uses TRBV19 and TRBJ1-2; a weak D match, TRBD1 (5 bases). The CDR3 extends over 13 amino acids. Looked up from germline, CDR1 is LNHDA and CDR2 is SQIVND (reference sequence). V lost 11 bases to trimming and J lost 2 bases, with 15 bases between them. The DNA for the CDR3 is TGTGCCCGAGAGACAGTAGTAAACTATGGCTACACCTTC. This sequence encodes CARETVVNYGYTF.

The chain carries TRBV27 and TRBJ2-3; 9 positions agree with TRBD2. Germline trimming cut 5 bases from V and 4 bases from J; bases unmatched to any gene: 10. Germline V CDR1 and CDR2: MNHEY, SMNVEV (reference sequence). The length of the CDR3 is 16 residues. The CDR3 loop reads CASSPWTSAGADTQYF. In nucleotides, the CDR3 is TGTGCCAGCAGTCCGTGGACTAGCGCCGGGGCAGATACGCAGTATTTT.

The chain carries TRBV5-4 and TRBJ1-1, with unresolved D. From germline, CDR1 is SGHNT and CDR2 YYREEE (reference sequence). This CDR3 has 13 residues. Trimming pared 5 bases from V and 1 base from J, leaving 9 bases between. The CDR3 DNA reads TGTGCCAGCAGGCACAGATCGAACACTGAAGCTTTCTTT. This translates into CASRHRSNTEAFF.

The chain is built from TRBV5-1 and TRBJ2-7; D uncertain. Trimming removed 4 bases from V and 2 bases from J, with 10 bases in between. The CDR3 sequence is 13 residues long. CDR1 is SGHRS, CDR2 YFSETQ, per germline. In DNA form, the CDR3 reads TGCGCCAGCAGCCTCTCCCCCGCCTACGAGCAGTACTTC. Encoded protein: CASSLSPAYEQYF.

The chain couples TRBV6-1 to TRBJ2-1; 14 bases map to TRBD2. J was trimmed by 7 bases and V by 6 bases; bases with no gene match: 2. The CDR3 extends over 14 amino acids. Per the germline V gene, CDR1 is MNHNS and CDR2 is SASEGT. CDR3 sequence reads: CASRGLAGANEQFF. The CDR3, as DNA: TGTGCCAGCAGGGGACTAGCGGGGGCGAATGAGCAGTTCTTC.

V gene TRBV4-3 combines with J gene TRBJ2-2; TRBD1 matches 10 bases. Germline CDR1 LGHNA, CDR2 YSLEER. Trimming cost V 4 bases and J 4 bases; bases outside gene matches: 3. The CDR3 length is 15 residues. The CDR3 is CASSPGQGLTGELFF. The CDR3 DNA is TGCGCCAGCAGCCCGGGACAGGGGCTCACCGGGGAGCTGTTTTTT.